This T cell receptor beta chain was captured in a study of cytomegalovirus exposure and HLA in healthy donors. V gave up 10 bases and J gave up 0 bases, with 10 bases separating them. Germline V gives CDR1 SNHLY, CDR2 FYNNEI. The length of the CDR3 is 13 residues. The study ran its PCR with 60 Vbeta and 13 Jbeta primers. The table came from immunoSEQ multiplex PCR; TCRdb's copy has only in-frame clones and leaves some out. This table has about 90,000 clones, approximately 60% appearing once. V and J are TRBV2 and TRBJ1-3; perhaps TRBD1 as D (6 bases). Sequenced input: PBMCs. This clonotype was obtained from a woman aged 25 to 45 in good health and CMV-seropositive. The CDR3 DNA is TGTGCCATAGACAGGAGCTCTGGAAACACCATATATTTT. Translated: CAIDRSSGNTIYF.